A single sample is the source of the 32 T cell receptor beta chains below, sequenced in a study of read filtering for tumor transcriptome and immune sequencing (dated by TCRdb to 2020 to 2022). Sequencing used an Illumina HiSeq 4000. TCR libraries were built from roughly 400 ng RNA with the Immunoverse kit, using molecular barcoded adaptors covering alpha/delta and beta/gamma chains. TCRdb cleaned the public reads at Q25 with fastp, built clones with MiXCR and kept in-frame beta chains. Every entry covers one CDR3 protein and lists the most common genes and DNA from its rows. Here the sample has 20,000 to 25,000 distinct CDR3 sequences; roughly 15% occur a single time. 66% of the sample lies in the top ten. Sequenced sample: a population of CD138-negative cells sorted from bone marrow. What this sample's cell subset or site label stands for: bone marrow mononuclear cells depleted of CD138+ plasma/myeloma cells by negative magnetic selection. All receptors come from a donor at least 40 years old with multiple myeloma.

This clonotype was seen only a few times. This sequence joins TRBV20-1 and TRBJ2-5; TRBD2 agrees at 9 bases. Trimming at V came to 2 bases and at J to 1 base, leaving 2 bases not matched to a gene. This CDR3 region has 14 residues. CDR1 is DFQATT and CDR2 is SNEGSKA in the germline V gene (reference sequence). The CDR3 protein is CSARLAGIQETQYF. As DNA, the CDR3 is TGCAGTGCTAGACTAGCGGGAATCCAAGAGACCCAGTACTTC.

This clonotype has ten or more counts. The chain recombines TRBV7-9 with TRBJ1-5; D unclear. CDR1 SEHNR and CDR2 FQNEAQ come from the germline V gene (reference sequence). The V end lost 3 bases, the J end lost 3 bases, and 6 bases lay between the germline ends. The CDR3 spans 13 residues. Written as DNA, the CDR3 is TGTGCCAGCAGCTTTGGATACAATCAGCCCCAGCATTTT. The encoded protein is CASSFGYNQPQHF.

With respect to this clonotype: Because it lacks the conserved phenylalanine or tryptophan at the end, this CDR3 is likely a read error. The gene calls are TRBV7-9 and TRBJ1-1; 10 bases align to TRBD1. CDR3 length equals 13 residues. Germline V gene data show CDR1 as SEHNR and CDR2 as FQNEAQ (reference sequence). V lost 5 bases to trimming and J lost 5 bases; unmatched junction nucleotides: 2. The CDR3 DNA reads TGTGCCAGCAGCGCGGGACAGGGGACTGAAGCTTTCTCT. Translated: CASSAGQGTEAFS.

This clonotype was counted a few times. The CDR3 bases are TGTGCCAGCAGCGTAAACAGGGACAATGAGCAGTTCTTC. This sequence encodes CASSVNRDNEQFF. The chain recombines TRBV7-6 with TRBJ2-1; tentative D call: TRBD1 (6 bases). V was cut by 5 bases and J by 5 bases, with 10 bases left in between. The CDR3 has 13 residues. CDR1 is SGHVS and CDR2 is FNYEAQ in the germline V gene.

In its sample, this clonotype was seen many times. The chain couples TRBV7-8 to TRBJ2-5; TRBD2 might be the D (6 bases). The germline gives CDR1 SGHVS, CDR2 FQNEAQ. The V end was cut by 2 bases, the J end by 9 bases, with 19 bases between. This CDR3 is 15 amino acids long. The CDR3 is CASSLMGPGGEAQYF. The CDR3 region has the DNA TGTGCCAGCAGCTTAATGGGACCCGGAGGGGAGGCCCAGTACTTC. The entire variable domain, with the rest obtained from reference TRBV7-8 and TRBJ2-5, is as follows: GAGVSQSPRYKVAKRGQDVALRCDPISGHVSLFWYQQALGQGPEFLTYFQNEAQLDKSGLPSDRFFAERPEGSVSTLKIQRTQQEDSAVYLCASSLMGPGGEAQYFGPGTRLLVL.

Relative to its sample, this clonotype is large. V and J are TRBV28 and TRBJ1-1; possible D gene TRBD1, 5 bases. The length of the CDR3 is 14 residues. The germline CDR1 and CDR2 sequences are MDHEN and SYDVKM. V gave up 1 base and J gave up 1 base, with 7 bases separating them. CDR3 loop: CASSLSGTNTEAFF. For the CDR3, the DNA is TGTGCCAGCAGTTTATCAGGGACGAACACTGAAGCTTTCTTT.

This clonotype was counted ten times or more. The CDR3, as DNA: TGTGCCAGTAGTATATTCTCGGGTAGCGGCGCCTACGAGCAGTACTTC. As protein: CASSIFSGSGAYEQYF. The V call is TRBV19, the J call TRBJ2-7; D is perhaps TRBD2 (6 bases). The V and J ends lost 2 bases and 2 bases respectively, with 16 bases between them. Germline CDR1 and CDR2: LNHDA and SQIVND (reference sequence). The CDR3 extends over 16 amino acids.

This clonotype has more than one count but fewer than ten. Possible read error: a much larger clone is one base away. The gene calls are TRBV11-2 and TRBJ2-5; 9 nucleotides line up with TRBD2. After removal of 5 bases from V and 7 bases from J, the junction contained 14 bases not matched to a gene. The CDR3 spans 16 residues. Germline V gene data show CDR1 as SGHAT and CDR2 as FQNNGV. Written as DNA, the CDR3 is TGTGCCAGCAGCGACCCAGCGGGAGGTGGGGAAGGGACCCAGTACTTC. It specifies CASSDPAGGGEGTQYF. Complete variable domain (other parts from reference TRBV11-2 and TRBJ2-5): EAGVAQSPRYKIIEKRQSVAFWCNPISGHATLYWYQQILGQGPKLLIQFQNNGVVDDSQLPKDRFSAERLKGVDSTLKIQPAKLEDSAVYLCASSDPAGGGEGTQYFGPGTRLLVL.

This clonotype was recorded many times. The chain uses TRBV10-1 and TRBJ2-1, with 11 bases aligning to TRBD2. Trimming took 4 bases from V and 7 from J; bases not matched to a gene: 6. From germline, CDR1 is WNHNN and CDR2 SYGVQD (reference sequence). This CDR3 contains 15 residues. CDR3: CASSGSLAGGNEQFF. The CDR3 DNA sequence: TGCGCCAGCAGTGGTTCGCTAGCGGGAGGAAATGAGCAGTTCTTC.

In the case of this clonotype: Just one base apart from a much larger clone, this may be a read error. The V and J genes are TRBV7-4 and TRBJ2-5, with 7 bases that match TRBD2. Germline loops: CDR1 SGHVT, CDR2 SQSDAQ. This CDR3 is 17 amino acids long. This chain's CDR3 is CASSLPKSGKGKEAQYF. CDR3 nucleotides: TGTGCCAGCAGCTTACCGAAAAGCGGGAAGGGGAAAGAGGCCCAGTACTTC.

This clonotype was found many times. CDR3 protein: CASSHRDSSYEQYF. The CDR3 region has the DNA TGTGCCAGCAGCCACCGGGACAGCTCCTACGAGCAGTACTTC. This sequence joins TRBV13 and TRBJ2-7; 7 bases match TRBD1. The CDR3 has 14 residues. Germline-derived CDR1 and CDR2 are PRHDT and FYEKMQ (reference sequence). J was trimmed by 0 bases and V by 5 bases; bases with no gene match: 4.

The rearrangement joins TRBV29-1 to TRBJ2-4; 11 bases fit TRBD2. CDR3 length: 14 amino acids. J gave up 4 bases and V 4 bases, and 3 bases lay outside the gene matches. Germline CDR1 is SQVTM and CDR2 is ANQGSEA. CDR3 amino acids: CSVAASGRKNIQYF. The CDR3 DNA follows: TGCAGCGTTGCGGCTAGCGGGAGGAAAAACATTCAGTACTTC.

This rearrangement joins TRBV10-3 to TRBJ2-3; D tentatively reads TRBD1 or TRBD2 (5 bases each). V dropped 8 bases and J dropped 0 bases, with 9 bases sitting between them. Germline V gene sequence: CDR1 ENHRY, CDR2 SYGVKD. The CDR3 contains 13 residues. CDR3 amino acids: CAIQEGSTDTQYF. The CDR3 coding sequence is TGTGCCATCCAAGAGGGGAGCACAGATACGCAGTATTTT.

This clonotype showed up just a few times. At one end, the junction sequence differs from germline, possibly due to a read error. The chain links TRBV3-1 to TRBJ2-7, with D perhaps matching TRBD1 (6 bases). Looked up from germline, CDR1 is LGHDT and CDR2 is YNNKEL (reference sequence). CDR3 size: 14 residues. In nucleotides, the CDR3 is TGTGCCAGGAGCCTAAACAGGGAAATGGACGAGCAGTACTTC. Protein product: CARSLNREMDEQYF.

This clonotype occurred many times. This sequence joins TRBV6-5 and TRBJ2-1; 9 nucleotides match TRBD2. This CDR3 is 15 amino acids long. CDR1 and CDR2 (germline): MNHEY, SVGAGI. V was pared by 6 bases and J by 8 bases, with 11 bases of the junction left unmatched. CDR3 in DNA: TGTGCCAGCAGACCCACGAGACTAGCGGTGGATGAGCAGTTCTTC. Its protein is CASRPTRLAVDEQFF.

This clonotype was recorded many times. V and J are TRBV5-1 and TRBJ2-5; the D gene is possibly TRBD1 (6 bases). The ends were cut back, 4 bases at V and 7 bases at J, with 14 bases in the middle. The CDR3 runs 13 residues. Per germline, CDR1 SGHRS and CDR2 YFSETQ. The CDR3 DNA follows: TGCGCCAGCAGCCCAGGGGCCTATGGGACCCAGTACTTC. Protein sequence: CASSPGAYGTQYF.

On this clonotype: A much larger clonotype is one base distant, so this may be a read error. The chain carries TRBV28 and TRBJ1-5; TRBD1 matches at 8 bases. From germline, CDR1 is MDHEN and CDR2 SYDVKM. This CDR3 contains 16 residues. DNA for the CDR3: TGTGCCAGCACTTCCCGGACAGGGAAAAGAGATCAGCTCCAGCATTTT. Encoded protein: CASTSRTGKRDQLQHF.

This clonotype has ten or more counts. The chain couples TRBV11-2 to TRBJ2-1, with D perhaps matching TRBD2 (5 bases). The CDR3 contains 17 residues. Trimming took off 0 bases at V and 3 bases at J, with 15 bases between the two ends. The germline V gene has CDR1 SGHAT and CDR2 FQNNGV. CDR3 DNA sequence: TGTGCCAGCAGCTTAGACTGGCAATTCGGGATCTACAATGAGCAGTTCTTC. Protein sequence: CASSLDWQFGIYNEQFF.

This chain links TRBV6-2 or TRBV6-3 with TRBJ2-7; TRBD1 agrees at 8 bases. Per the germline V gene, CDR1 is MNHEY and CDR2 is SVGEGT. V was pared by 5 bases and J by 3 bases, with 9 bases of the junction left unmatched. There are 15 residues in the CDR3. CDR3 protein: CASSESRGPFYEQYF. The CDR3 DNA sequence: TGTGCCAGCAGTGAGAGCAGGGGGCCCTTCTACGAGCAGTACTTC.

The genes are TRBV5-1 and TRBJ2-1; D gene ambiguous. Per germline, CDR1 SGHRS and CDR2 YFSETQ. V was pared by 0 bases and J by 0 bases, with 10 bases between. The length of the CDR3 is 16 residues. CDR3 in DNA: TGCGCCAGCAGCTTGGTCGCTGGGTACTCCTACAATGAGCAGTTCTTC. As protein: CASSLVAGYSYNEQFF.

This clonotype has a count of ten or more. V and J are TRBV6-1 and TRBJ2-1; 7 positions agree with TRBD2. V shed 7 bases, J shed 9 bases, and the junction held 12 bases outside the gene matches. The CDR3 runs 14 residues. Per germline, CDR1 MNHNS and CDR2 SASEGT. The CDR3 protein is CASILAEGASEQFF. In nucleotides, the CDR3 is TGTGCCAGCATCCTAGCGGAAGGGGCCAGTGAGCAGTTCTTC.

Points on this clonotype: A read error may explain this, as a much larger clone is one base away. V and J are TRBV28 and TRBJ2-2; D is perhaps TRBD2 (5 bases). CDR1 MDHEN and CDR2 SYDVKM come from the germline V gene. This CDR3 comprises 15 residues. The CDR3 here is CASGLSAAGTGELFF. As DNA, the CDR3 is TGTGCCAGCGGTTTAAGTGCCGCGGGCACCGGGGAGCTGTTTTTT.

The table lists this clonotype with many counts. V and J are TRBV20-1 and TRBJ2-1; 13 nucleotides match TRBD2. The V gene end was trimmed by 2 bases and the J gene end by 10 bases; junction bases not matched to a gene: 8. The CDR3 sequence is 15 residues long. Germline V gene sequence: CDR1 DFQATT, CDR2 SNEGSKA (reference sequence). CDR3 sequence: CSARTRLAGGGEQFF. Here the CDR3 DNA reads TGCAGTGCTAGAACCCGACTAGCGGGAGGCGGCGAGCAGTTCTTC.

Many counts were recorded for this clonotype. The rearrangement uses TRBV14 and TRBJ1-2; D ambiguous. V lost 0 bases and J lost 8, with 13 bases in between. CDR3 size: 14 residues. The germline V gene encodes CDR1 SGHDN and CDR2 FVKESK. The CDR3 nucleotides read TGTGCCAGCAGCCAAGATGAACGTGTAGGGGGCTACACCTTC. Its translation is CASSQDERVGGYTF. Based on the CDR3 plus reference TRBV14 and TRBJ1-2, the full variable domain is EAGVTQFPSHSVIEKGQTVTLRCDPISGHDNLYWYRRVMGKEIKFLLHFVKESKQDESGMPNNRFLAERTGGTYSTLKVQPAELEDSGVYFCASSQDERVGGYTFGSGTRLTVV.

This clonotype was counted at least ten times. This chain links TRBV2 with TRBJ2-3, with D unresolved. The CDR3 sequence is 15 residues long. CDR1 is SNHLY and CDR2 is FYNNEI in the germline V gene. The V end lost 0 bases, the J end lost 0 bases, and 7 bases lay between the germline ends. CDR3 loop: CASSEALGSTDTQYF. Here the CDR3 DNA reads TGTGCCAGCAGTGAAGCGCTGGGGAGCACAGATACGCAGTATTTT.

This clonotype was counted ten times or more. V usage is TRBV28 and J usage is TRBJ1-1, with 9 bases identical to TRBD1. V lost 6 bases to trimming and J lost 4 bases; unmatched junction nucleotides: 3. The CDR3 length is 13 residues. CDR1 is MDHEN and CDR2 is SYDVKM in the germline V gene. CDR3 loop: CASRGTGLTEAFF. As DNA, the CDR3 is TGTGCCAGCAGGGGGACAGGGCTCACTGAAGCTTTCTTT.

This clonotype showed up many times. The chain employs TRBV7-9 and TRBJ2-1; D perhaps matches TRBD1 (5 bases). Germline-derived CDR1 and CDR2 are SEHNR and FQNEAQ (reference sequence). The CDR3 loop spans 11 amino acids. V dropped 6 bases and J dropped 8 bases, with 8 bases sitting between them. For the CDR3, the DNA is TGTGCCAGCAGGCTAGGGGATGAGCAGTTCTTC. Amino acid sequence: CASRLGDEQFF.

This sequence joins TRBV3-1 and TRBJ2-1; 10 positions agree with TRBD2. Germline V CDR1 and CDR2: LGHDT, YNNKEL (reference sequence). The CDR3 has 15 residues. V gave up 6 bases and J gave up 4 bases; unmatched junction bases: 6. The CDR3 is CASSSTSGIYNEQFF. In DNA, the CDR3 is TGTGCCAGCAGTAGCACTAGCGGGATTTACAATGAGCAGTTCTTC.

This clonotype was counted at least ten times. The chain employs TRBV5-4 and TRBJ2-3; 7 bases are a match to TRBD2. After removal of 4 bases from V and 2 bases from J, the junction contained 7 bases not matched to a gene. The CDR3 extends over 15 amino acids. In germline, CDR1 is SGHNT, CDR2 YYREEE (reference sequence). In DNA form, the CDR3 reads TGTGCCAGCAGCGCTACTAGCGTGCTCACAGATACGCAGTATTTT. This gives the protein CASSATSVLTDTQYF.

This clonotype was seen at least ten times. The chain joins TRBV20-1 to TRBJ2-7, with 7 bases identical to TRBD2. The CDR3 consists of 15 residues. V was pared by 1 base and J by 4 bases, with 10 bases of the junction left unmatched. Germline CDR1 DFQATT, CDR2 SNEGSKA (reference sequence). The CDR3 nucleotides read TGCAGTGCTAGAGGAAGGGCTCACGGGGGGTACGAGCAGTACTTC. This translates into CSARGRAHGGYEQYF.

Note on this clonotype: A single base is all that separates this from a far larger clone, so a read error is likely. The rearrangement uses TRBV7-2 and TRBJ2-1, with D perhaps matching TRBD1 or TRBD2 (6 bases each). This CDR3 region has 16 residues. Germline V gene sequence: CDR1 SGHTA, CDR2 FQGNSA. The CDR3 spells CAGSLLPGALDNEQFF. CDR3 sequence (DNA): TGTGCCGGCAGCTTACTACCGGGGGCTTTAGACAATGAGCAGTTCTTC.

This clonotype was counted a few times. The V call is TRBV20-1, the J call TRBJ2-3, with TRBD2 as a possible D gene (5 bases). From germline, CDR1 is DFQATT and CDR2 SNEGSKA (reference sequence). This CDR3 comprises 14 residues. With 2 bases removed from V and 0 bases from J, the gap between germline ends came to 9 bases. The CDR3 loop reads CSARKRGSTDTQYF. The CDR3 region has the DNA TGCAGTGCTAGAAAACGAGGGAGCACAGATACGCAGTATTTT.